The sequence of this T cell receptor beta chain was determined in a study of human T cells and chemical hapten exposure (dated by TCRdb to the early 2020s). Context from the whole study: For sensitization, 2% DPC in acetone was applied to a roughly 2 cm by roughly 2 cm area of upper inner arm skin. For TCR sequencing, blood came from over 25 alopecia patients at anywhere from one to four time points (pre-sensitization, 2, 6 and 24 weeks). The libraries were sequenced as a pool, and the TCR yield per sample differed mostly because of small variations in library volumes within the pool. Patients additionally received weekly therapeutic DPC doses to the scalp throughout the approximately 24-week study period. Patch testing on the upper back used Finn chambers containing 0.01% DPC, with scoring done after 6 days according to International Contact Dermatitis Research Group standards. This study followed changes in the peripheral blood TCR repertoire in vivo during primary and secondary sensitization of alopecia patients to the hapten diphenylcyclopropenone (DPC). Patient blood was sampled pre-sensitization (week 0) and at 2, 6 and about 24 weeks after DPC sensitization. The patient cohort, mostly female, included alopecia areata with under or over 50% scalp involvement, alopecia totalis and alopecia universalis.

The label giving this sample's time point can be read as: pre-sensitization, week 0. The label giving this sample's treatment or condition can be read as: therapeutic diphenylcyclopropenone sensitization with weekly scalp DPC. Blood at each patch-test visit was drawn before the patch test was applied. To be eligible, patients had to be aged 18 to 70, diagnosed with alopecia and judged suitable for DPC therapy, while pregnant patients were excluded. Total RNA was extracted from unfractionated whole blood that had been collected in Tempus Blood RNA tubes. Including the terminal cysteine and phenylalanine, the CDR3 comprises 13 residues. Of all the DNA, just the CDR3 is kept, 39 bases in frame from base 1. Trimming removed 6 bases from V and 6 bases from J, leaving 12 bases between the germline ends. For CDR1 and CDR2, the germline V gene (reference sequence) lists MNHEY and SMNVEV. Receptor libraries were prepared by RACE. Instrument on record: NextSeq 500. During library preparation, unique molecular identifiers were attached to individual cDNA molecules so that TCRs could be counted quantitatively and reproducibly. From each blood RNA sample, both TCR alpha and TCR beta chains were sequenced. Per the source publication's procedure: Samples had a median of about 90,000 TCRs, with a range from roughly 20,000 to 690,600. The Decombinator software suite was used to annotate V, J and CDR3 in the TCR reads. To make PS versus PT1 abundance plots, every sample was subsampled to the same number of TCRs (28,000). Expanded TCRs were defined as absent before sensitization and observed at least eight times at the 2-week time point. TCRdb applied fastp at Q25 and MiXCR to the public reads, then kept only in-frame beta chains. Duplicate CDR3 protein sequences are folded into a single record with the most common DNA and genes. TCRdb, not the original authors, processed these V and J calls. The sample records under 300,000 distinct CDR3 sequences, about 8.1% of which are singletons. Under 2.5% of the sample belongs to the ten largest clones.

As concerns this clonotype: Its antigen is still unknown. No per-base quality is available; no much larger clone lies one base away.

What the study reported, not specific to this receptor: Because all patients had alopecia, a presumed autoimmune disease, the immune response of the patients might differ from that of healthy individuals. No change with DPC sensitization was found in the number of TCRs above 1 in 1000 frequency, and no evidence of global repertoire structure alterations was found. After repeated subsampling, the strength of the expansion versus patch-test correlation and the threshold at which it became significant changed. The number of PT1 expanded TCRs positively correlated with patch test score, significant at thresholds 8, 16 and 32 but not 4. Expanded TCRs formed significantly more large CDR3 similarity clusters than pre-sensitization or healthy control sets, consistent with antigen-driven responses.

This TCR was recovered from a woman in her 40s with alopecia areata. Some clones in this sample may be carry-over from other donors' samples. The source material was whole blood, sampled in connection with sensitization to the hapten diphenylcyclopropenone (DPC). The rearranged chain carries TRBV27 and TRBJ1-5; the D segment cannot be called with confidence. The nucleotide sequence reads as follows: TGTGCCAGCAGCCCCTGGCCGTTTCAGCCCCAGCATTTT. Its amino acids are CASSPWPFQPQHF.